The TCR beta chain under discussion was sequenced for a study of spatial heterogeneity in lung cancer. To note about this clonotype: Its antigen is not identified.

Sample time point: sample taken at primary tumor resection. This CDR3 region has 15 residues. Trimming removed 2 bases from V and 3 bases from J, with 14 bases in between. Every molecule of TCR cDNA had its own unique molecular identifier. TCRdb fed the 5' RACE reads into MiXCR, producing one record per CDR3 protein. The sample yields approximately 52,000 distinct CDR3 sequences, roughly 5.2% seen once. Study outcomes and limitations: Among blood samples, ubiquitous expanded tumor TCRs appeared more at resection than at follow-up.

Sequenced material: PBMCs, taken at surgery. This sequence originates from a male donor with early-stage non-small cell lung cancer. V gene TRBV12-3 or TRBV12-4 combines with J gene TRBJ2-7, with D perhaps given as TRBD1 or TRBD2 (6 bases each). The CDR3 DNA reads TGTGCCAGCAGTTTACGGGGGCGAGGCCTCTACGAGCAGTACTTC. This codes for CASSLRGRGLYEQYF.